A selection of T cell receptor beta chains follows, all from one sample in a study of blood T cell repertoires in COVID-19. The data were produced by immunoSEQ multiplex PCR, yet TCRdb's version contains in-frame clones alone and is incomplete. The table lists more than 70,000 clones, about 86% of them singletons. Input material: peripheral blood. These receptors were obtained from a man aged 80 or over with active or convalescent COVID-19. The CDR3 runs from the conserved cysteine through the conserved F or W. The D gene is left open where the match is weak. Size values are once, few and many counts, or a class for expanded clones, and some rows have none.

D gene,clone size,J gene,V gene,CDR3 protein,CDR3 DNA
.,.,TRBJ2-7,TRBV9,CASSVDAGLGPYEQYF,TGTGCCAGCAGCGTAGATGCGGGACTTGGGCCGTACGAGCAGTACTTC
TRBD1,.,TRBJ1-6,TRBV4-3,CASSQQTGAPSTPLHF,TGCGCCAGCAGCCAACAGACAGGGGCCCCCAGCACACCCCTCCACTTT
TRBD2,.,TRBJ2-1,TRBV5-4,CASSSPTNGLAGAREQFF,TGTGCCAGCAGTTCTCCGACCAATGGACTAGCGGGAGCACGTGAGCAGTTCTTC
TRBD2,.,TRBJ2-3,TRBV7-8,CASSLAGGGSTDTQYF,TGTGCCAGCAGCTTAGCGGGGGGGGGTAGCACAGATACGCAGTATTTT
TRBD2,.,TRBJ2-7,TRBV5-4,CASSLGGTSGYEQYF,TGTGCCAGCAGCTTGGGAGGGACTAGCGGCTACGAGCAGTACTTC
TRBD1,.,TRBJ1-1,TRBV5-4,CASSRYGTANTEAFF,TGTGCCAGCAGCCGCTACGGGACAGCAAACACTGAAGCTTTCTTT
.,.,TRBJ2-7,TRBV5-4,CASSDGIRTRPYEQYF,TGTGCCAGCAGTGACGGAATTCGGACAAGGCCCTACGAGCAGTACTTC
TRBD1,once,TRBJ1-2,TRBV15,CATSRNRGPNYGYTF,TGTGCCACCAGCAGGAACAGGGGGCCTAACTATGGCTACACCTTC
TRBD1,.,TRBJ2-7,TRBV11-2,CASSLMWGQAYEQYF,TGTGCCAGCAGCTTAATGTGGGGACAGGCCTACGAGCAGTACTTC
TRBD2,.,TRBJ2-7,TRBV11-2,CASSPMGRAYEQYF,TGTGCCAGCAGCCCGATGGGGAGGGCCTACGAGCAGTACTTC
.,few,TRBJ2-1,TRBV9,CASSAPGSIGKNHNEQFF,TGTGCCAGCAGCGCGCCTGGGTCAATCGGGAAAAATCACAATGAGCAGTTCTTC
TRBD1,.,TRBJ2-1,TRBV27,CASSRDRGPNEQFF,TGTGCCAGCAGCCGTGACAGGGGGCCGAATGAGCAGTTCTTC
.,.,TRBJ2-7,TRBV18,CASSPPVVRDEQYF,TGTGCCAGCTCACCCCCGGTGGTGCGGGACGAGCAGTACTTC
.,once,TRBJ1-3,TRBV4-2,CASSQDRENSIISGNTIYF,TGTGCCAGCAGCCAAGACAGAGAAAACAGTATAATCTCTGGAAACACCATATATTTT
TRBD2,.,TRBJ2-1,TRBV12-3/TRBV12-4,CASKTSSNEQFF,TGTGCCAGCAAGACTAGCTCGAATGAGCAGTTCTTC
.,.,TRBJ2-2,TRBV5-1,CASNPREGASGELFF,TGCGCCAGCAACCCACGGGAGGGGGCGAGCGGGGAGCTGTTTTTT
.,.,TRBJ1-4,TRBV7-2,CASSLGWAAGSNEKLFF,TGTGCCAGCAGCTTAGGATGGGCAGCCGGCTCTAATGAAAAACTGTTTTTT
TRBD2,.,TRBJ2-1,TRBV24-1,CATGTSGLNNEQFF,TGTGCCACCGGGACTAGCGGCCTGAACAATGAGCAGTTCTTC
.,.,TRBJ2-5,TRBV4-3,CASSQVGLSQETQYF,TGCGCCAGCAGCCAAGTGGGCTTATCCCAAGAGACCCAGTACTTC
.,.,TRBJ1-3,TRBV11-1,CASSSRGNGNTIYF,TGTGCCAGCAGCTCCAGAGGTAACGGAAACACCATATATTTT
.,.,TRBJ2-1,TRBV19,CASSSLALLRGQFF,TGTGCCAGTAGTAGCCTAGCGTTATTAAGGGGGCAGTTCTTC
.,.,TRBJ2-7,TRBV20-1,CSGRLPYEQYF,TGCAGTGGGAGACTCCCCTACGAGCAGTACTTC
TRBD2,few,TRBJ2-7,TRBV5-8,CASIATSGPYEQYF,TGTGCCAGCATCGCGACTAGCGGCCCGTACGAGCAGTACTTC
TRBD1,few,TRBJ1-1,TRBV5-6,CASSPAGTGFSAFF,TGTGCCAGCAGCCCCGCCGGGACAGGGTTCTCAGCTTTCTTT
TRBD2,.,TRBJ2-3,TRBV25-1,CASSDGGNTDTQYF,TGTGCCAGCAGTGACGGGGGGAACACAGATACGCAGTATTTT
TRBD2,.,TRBJ2-3,TRBV28,CASSLLAGEGTQYF,TGTGCCAGCAGTTTATTGGCGGGAGAGGGTACGCAGTATTTT
.,.,TRBJ1-4,TRBV2,CASSGPGVREKLFF,TGTGCCAGCAGTGGTCCAGGGGTTCGAGAAAAACTGTTTTTT
.,.,TRBJ2-1,TRBV5-1,CASSGNPGRRYEQFF,TGCGCCAGCAGCGGGAACCCCGGGAGAAGATATGAGCAGTTCTTC
TRBD1,.,TRBJ1-1,TRBV4-3,CASSQEATGTTEAFF,TGCGCCAGCAGCCAAGAGGCGACAGGGACCACTGAAGCTTTCTTT
TRBD2,.,TRBJ2-2,TRBV7-2,CASSLTSPGTSGRRGELFF,TGTGCCAGCAGCTTGACTTCACCCGGGACTAGCGGGAGGAGAGGGGAGCTGTTTTTT
TRBD1,.,TRBJ1-4,TRBV7-2,CASSLVSFRTGREKLFF,TGTGCCAGCAGCTTAGTTTCTTTCAGGACAGGGCGGGAAAAACTGTTTTTT
TRBD2,.,TRBJ2-7,TRBV7-8,CASSLAGGESSYEQYF,TGTGCCAGCAGCTTAGCGGGGGGGGAGAGCTCCTACGAGCAGTACTTC
.,.,TRBJ1-1,TRBV5-6,CASSLDRDTEAFF,TGTGCCAGCAGCTTGGACAGGGACACTGAAGCTTTCTTT
.,.,TRBJ1-4,TRBV2,CASSEGDTGTTLF,TGTGCCAGCAGTGAGGGCGACACCGGGACTACGCTTTTT
TRBD2,.,TRBJ2-3,TRBV7-2,CASSFLSGRATDTQYF,TGTGCCAGCAGCTTCCTTAGCGGGAGGGCCACAGATACGCAGTATTTT
TRBD2,.,TRBJ2-2,TRBV7-9,CASSLRESTGELFF,TGTGCCAGCAGCTTGCGGGAGAGCACCGGGGAGCTGTTTTTT
.,.,TRBJ1-1,TRBV28,CASSLRGPSTEAFF,TGTGCCAGCAGTTTGCGGGGGCCCAGCACTGAAGCTTTCTTT
.,.,TRBJ1-3,TRBV27,CASRSNSYSGNTIYF,TGTGCCAGCAGGTCTAACAGCTACTCTGGAAACACCATATATTTT
TRBD2,.,TRBJ2-3,TRBV6-2/TRBV6-3,CASSFLAGVDTQYF,TGTGCCAGCAGTTTCCTAGCGGGAGTCGATACGCAGTATTTT
TRBD1,few,TRBJ2-7,TRBV6-1,CASSETGQGHEQYF,TGTGCCAGCAGTGAAACAGGACAGGGGCACGAGCAGTACTTC
TRBD1,.,TRBJ1-6,TRBV10-3,CATRDRGGSPLHF,TGTGCCACCCGGGACAGGGGAGGATCACCCCTCCACTTT
.,.,TRBJ1-5,TRBV4-1,CASSQDIRGASNQPQHF,TGCGCCAGCAGCCAAGATATTAGGGGTGCTAGCAATCAGCCCCAGCATTTT
.,once,TRBJ1-2,TRBV6-5,CASSYSIPGDGYTF,TGTGCCAGCAGTTACTCGATTCCCGGGGATGGCTACACCTTC
.,.,TRBJ2-2,TRBV13,CASSLGPRGAGELFF,TGTGCCAGCAGCTTAGGCCCCCGAGGAGCCGGGGAGCTGTTTTTT
TRBD2,.,TRBJ2-7,TRBV6-6,CASSYSTSGASYEQYF,TGTGCCAGCAGTTACTCGACTAGCGGGGCTTCCTACGAGCAGTACTTC
TRBD1,once,TRBJ1-1,TRBV29-1,CSAGQGGYTEAFF,TGCAGCGCCGGACAGGGGGGTTACACTGAAGCTTTCTTT
TRBD2,.,TRBJ2-7,TRBV27,CASSPRREARQYF,TGTGCCAGCAGTCCCCGTCGGGAGGCCAGGCAGTACTTC
.,.,TRBJ2-1,TRBV28,CASSLRVEAYNEQFF,TGTGCCAGCAGTTTACGGGTCGAGGCCTACAATGAGCAGTTCTTC
.,.,TRBJ1-3,TRBV6-5,CASRQVHSGNTIYF,TGTGCCAGCAGACAGGTCCACTCTGGAAACACCATATATTTT
.,once,TRBJ1-1,TRBV5-6,CASSTHRTEAFF,TGTGCCAGCAGCACACACAGGACCGAAGCTTTCTTT
.,.,TRBJ2-3,TRBV29-1,CSVGSLGGGTDTQYF,TGCAGCGTTGGGTCCTTGGGGGGAGGTACAGATACGCAGTATTTT
.,.,TRBJ1-5,TRBV3-1/TRBV3-2,CASSHDPGQPQHF,TGTGCCAGCAGCCACGATCCGGGTCAGCCCCAGCATTTT